This entry features one T cell receptor beta chain sequence. The antigen remains unidentified. PCR used 60 Vbeta primers and 13 Jbeta primers. Here immunoSEQ multiplex PCR was the method, and the copy in TCRdb shows in-frame clones only, minus some. The data show approximately 100,000 clones, with about 77% seen just once and 10% to 13% held by the top ten. The entry originates in a study of cytomegalovirus exposure and HLA in healthy donors. Whole-study results and caveats: Productive status was seen about 87% or about 30% of the time for most TCR beta V segments in an earlier analysis. An analysis that came later showed most CMV-associated TCR beta chains appearing HLA-restricted. Among TCR sequences, most were rare, though some public TCRs appeared in many donors. Later analysis identified around 15,000 TCR beta sequences associated with HLA alleles, using a false discovery rate threshold of 0.05.

Germline assignment: CDR1 SGHTA and CDR2 FQGNSA. Trimming shortened V by 5 bases and J by 13 bases, and 18 bases separated the two germline ends. CDR3 length: 13 amino acids. The sequence derives from a woman between 18 and 29 years old in good health and CMV-seropositive. V is TRBV7-2 and J is TRBJ2-1; TRBD2 might be the D (6 bases). The sequencing sample was made of PBMCs. The CDR3 coding sequence is TGTGCCAGCAGCCGGGACTCCTGGGAAGATCAGTTCTTC. It translates to CASSRDSWEDQFF.